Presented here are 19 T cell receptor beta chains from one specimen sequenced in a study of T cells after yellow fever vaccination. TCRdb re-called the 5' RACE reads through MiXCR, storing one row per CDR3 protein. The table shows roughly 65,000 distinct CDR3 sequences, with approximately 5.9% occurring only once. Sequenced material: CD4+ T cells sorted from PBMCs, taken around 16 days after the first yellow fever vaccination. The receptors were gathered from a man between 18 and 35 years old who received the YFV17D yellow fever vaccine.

CDR3 residues: CASSSSAGTLSYEQYF. The DNA of the CDR3 is TGCGCCAGCAGCTCCTCGGCCGGGACACTCTCCTACGAGCAGTACTTC. The V and J genes are TRBV5-1 and TRBJ2-7; tentative D call: TRBD1 (6 bases). CDR1 and CDR2 (germline): SGHRS, YFSETQ. The CDR3 has 16 amino acids. The V and J ends lost 3 bases and 0 bases respectively, with 16 bases between them.

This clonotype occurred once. The CDR3 loop is CASSYWGGAYEQYF. CDR3 sequence (DNA): TGTGCCAGCAGTTATTGGGGGGGAGCCTACGAGCAGTACTTC. This chain links TRBV6-5 with TRBJ2-7; 7 bases line up with TRBD2. With V trimmed by 3 bases and J by 2 bases, 4 bases remained unmatched. Germline CDR1 MNHEY, CDR2 SVGAGI. This CDR3 is built from 14 residues.

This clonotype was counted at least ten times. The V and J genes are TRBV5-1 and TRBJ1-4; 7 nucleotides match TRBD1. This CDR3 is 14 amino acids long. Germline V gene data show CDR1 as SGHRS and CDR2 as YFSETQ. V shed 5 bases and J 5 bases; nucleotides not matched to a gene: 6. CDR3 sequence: CASRTQGGNEKLFF. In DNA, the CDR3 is TGCGCCAGCAGGACTCAGGGGGGCAATGAAAAACTGTTTTTT.

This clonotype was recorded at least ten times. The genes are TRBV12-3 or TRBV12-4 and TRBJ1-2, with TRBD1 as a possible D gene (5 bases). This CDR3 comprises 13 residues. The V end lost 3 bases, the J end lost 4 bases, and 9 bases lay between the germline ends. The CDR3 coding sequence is TGTGCCAGCAGTTTGACAGCGTCCTATGGCTACACCTTC. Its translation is CASSLTASYGYTF.

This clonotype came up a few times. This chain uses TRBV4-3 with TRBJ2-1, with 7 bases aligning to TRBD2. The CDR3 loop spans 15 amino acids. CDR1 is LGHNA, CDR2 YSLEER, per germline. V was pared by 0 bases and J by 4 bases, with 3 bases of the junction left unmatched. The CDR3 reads CASSQEPAGYNEQFF. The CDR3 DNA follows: TGCGCCAGCAGCCAAGAGCCAGCGGGGTACAATGAGCAGTTCTTC.

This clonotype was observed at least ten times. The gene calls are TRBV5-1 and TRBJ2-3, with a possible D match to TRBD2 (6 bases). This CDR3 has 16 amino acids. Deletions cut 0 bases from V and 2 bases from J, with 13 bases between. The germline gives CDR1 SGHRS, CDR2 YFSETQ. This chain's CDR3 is CASSLGKRADTDTQYF. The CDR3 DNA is TGCGCCAGCAGCTTGGGCAAGCGGGCAGACACAGATACGCAGTATTTT.

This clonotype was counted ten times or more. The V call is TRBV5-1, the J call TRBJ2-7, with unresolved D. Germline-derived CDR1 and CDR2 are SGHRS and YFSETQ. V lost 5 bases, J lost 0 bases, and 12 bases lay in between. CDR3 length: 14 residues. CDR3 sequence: CASRYRVSSYEQYF. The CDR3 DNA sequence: TGCGCCAGCAGATACCGGGTGAGCTCCTACGAGCAGTACTTC.

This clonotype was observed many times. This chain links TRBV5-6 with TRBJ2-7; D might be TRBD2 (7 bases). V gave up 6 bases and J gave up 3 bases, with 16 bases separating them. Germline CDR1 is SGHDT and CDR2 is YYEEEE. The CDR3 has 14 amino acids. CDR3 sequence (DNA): TGTGCCAGCAAGAGCGGGACAACGGGCTACGAGCAGTACGTC. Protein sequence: CASKSGTTGYEQYV.

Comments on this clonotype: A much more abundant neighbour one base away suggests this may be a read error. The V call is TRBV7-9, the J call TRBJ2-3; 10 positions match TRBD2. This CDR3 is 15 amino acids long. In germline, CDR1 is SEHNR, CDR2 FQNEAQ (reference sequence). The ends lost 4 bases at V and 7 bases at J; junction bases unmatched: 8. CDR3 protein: CASSSLTSGRHTQYF. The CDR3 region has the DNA TGTGCCAGCAGCTCTTTGACTAGCGGGCGGCATACGCAGTATTTT.

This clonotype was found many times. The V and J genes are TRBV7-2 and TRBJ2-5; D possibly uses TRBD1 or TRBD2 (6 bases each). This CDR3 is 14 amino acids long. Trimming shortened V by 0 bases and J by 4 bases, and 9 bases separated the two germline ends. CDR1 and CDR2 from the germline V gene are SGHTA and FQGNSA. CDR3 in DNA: TGTGCCAGCAGCTTAGCGGGGGGCCTAGAGACCCAGTACTTC. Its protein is CASSLAGGLETQYF.

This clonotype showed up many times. Here the CDR3 DNA reads TGCAGTGCTGTTTCCGGGAATCAGCCCCAGCATTTT. The encoded protein is CSAVSGNQPQHF. This chain uses TRBV20-1 with TRBJ1-5; D unresolved. The CDR3 sequence is 12 residues long. The ends were cut back, 5 bases at V and 4 bases at J, with 9 bases in the middle. CDR1 is DFQATT, CDR2 SNEGSKA, per germline (reference sequence).

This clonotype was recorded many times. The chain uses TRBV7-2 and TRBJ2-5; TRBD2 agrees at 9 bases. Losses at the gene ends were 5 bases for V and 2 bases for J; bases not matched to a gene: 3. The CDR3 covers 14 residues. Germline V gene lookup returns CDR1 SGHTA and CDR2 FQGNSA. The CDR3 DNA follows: TGTGCCAGCAGCATCGGACTAGCGCAAGAGACCCAGTACTTC. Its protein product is CASSIGLAQETQYF.

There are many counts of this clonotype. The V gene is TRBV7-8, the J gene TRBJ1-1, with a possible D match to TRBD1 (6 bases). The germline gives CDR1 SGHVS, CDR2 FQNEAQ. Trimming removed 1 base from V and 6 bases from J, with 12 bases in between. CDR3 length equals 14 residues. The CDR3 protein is CASSLDRARAEAFF. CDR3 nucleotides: TGTGCCAGCAGCTTAGACAGGGCTAGGGCTGAAGCTTTCTTT.

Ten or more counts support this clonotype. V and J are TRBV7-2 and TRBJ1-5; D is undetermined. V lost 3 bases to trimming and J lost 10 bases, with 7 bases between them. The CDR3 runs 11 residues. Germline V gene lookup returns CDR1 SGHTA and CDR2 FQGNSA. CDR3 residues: CASSLMGPQHF. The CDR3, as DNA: TGTGCCAGCAGCTTGATGGGACCCCAGCATTTT. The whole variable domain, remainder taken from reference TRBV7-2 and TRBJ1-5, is GAGVSQSPSNKVTEKGKDVELRCDPISGHTALYWYRQSLGQGLEFLIYFQGNSAPDKSGLPSDRFSAERTGGSVSTLTIQRTQQEDSAVYLCASSLMGPQHFGDGTRLSIL.

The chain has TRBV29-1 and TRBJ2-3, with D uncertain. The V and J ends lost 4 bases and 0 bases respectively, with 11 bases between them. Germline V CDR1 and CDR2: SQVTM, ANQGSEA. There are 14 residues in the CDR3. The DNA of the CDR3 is TGCAGCGTTGTTCCGGAGACTAGCACAGATACGCAGTATTTT. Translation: CSVVPETSTDTQYF.

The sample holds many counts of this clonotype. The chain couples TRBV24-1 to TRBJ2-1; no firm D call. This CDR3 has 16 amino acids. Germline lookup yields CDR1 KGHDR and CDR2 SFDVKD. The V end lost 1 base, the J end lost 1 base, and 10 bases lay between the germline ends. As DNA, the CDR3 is TGTGCCACCAGTGATTTTCCGGGTAGTTCCTACAATGAGCAGTTCTTC. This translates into CATSDFPGSSYNEQFF.

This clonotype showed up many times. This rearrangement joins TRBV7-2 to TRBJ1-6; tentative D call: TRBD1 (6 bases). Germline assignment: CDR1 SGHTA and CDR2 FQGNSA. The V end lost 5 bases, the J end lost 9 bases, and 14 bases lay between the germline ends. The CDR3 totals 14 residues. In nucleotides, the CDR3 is TGTGCCAGCAGCCACCCCGGGGGCCTTTCACCCCTCCACTTT. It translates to CASSHPGGLSPLHF.

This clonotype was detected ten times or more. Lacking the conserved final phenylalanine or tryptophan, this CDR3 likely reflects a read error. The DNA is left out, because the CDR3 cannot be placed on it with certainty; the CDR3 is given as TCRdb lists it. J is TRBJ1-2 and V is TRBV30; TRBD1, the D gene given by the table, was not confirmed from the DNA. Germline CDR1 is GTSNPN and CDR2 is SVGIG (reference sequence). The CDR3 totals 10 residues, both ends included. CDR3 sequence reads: CAWDRDRAFL.

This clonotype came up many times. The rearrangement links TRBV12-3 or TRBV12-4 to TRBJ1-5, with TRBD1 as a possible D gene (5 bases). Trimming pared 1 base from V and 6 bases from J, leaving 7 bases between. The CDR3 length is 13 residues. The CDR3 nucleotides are TGTGCCAGCAGTTTAGGGGGGGTTCAGCCCCAGCATTTT. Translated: CASSLGGVQPQHF.